This entry lists 16 T cell receptor beta chains sequenced from one sample in a study of beta chain features in type 1 diabetes. Expressed TCRB transcripts were sequenced, since all the RNA that had been isolated was reverse transcribed. Sequencing used immunoSEQ multiplex PCR; TCRdb keeps in-frame clones, though not all of them. The table lists 400,000 to 600,000 clones, about 32% of them singletons. Sequenced material: naive CD4+ T cells from blood. These receptors came from a man between 18 and 29 years old in good health.

This chain connects TRBV9 to TRBJ1-5; D is ambiguous. With 2 bases removed from V and 7 bases from J, the gap between germline ends came to 10 bases. The CDR3 is 13 residues long. Germline V gene sequence: CDR1 SGDLS, CDR2 YYNGEE. CDR3 loop: CASSVDGQQPQHF. CDR3 DNA sequence: TGTGCCAGCAGCGTCGACGGGCAGCAGCCCCAGCATTTT.

This chain joins TRBV7-3 and TRBJ2-1, with TRBD2 as a possible D gene (6 bases). Trimming removed 2 bases at V and 2 bases at J, with 10 bases between. From germline, CDR1 is SGHTA and CDR2 FQGTGA. This CDR3 has 15 amino acids. CDR3 loop: CASSLERATYNEQFF. CDR3 DNA: TGTGCCAGCAGCTTAGAGCGGGCTACCTACAATGAGCAGTTCTTC.

The rearrangement uses TRBV27 and TRBJ2-5; 8 nucleotides match TRBD2. The CDR3 spans 14 residues. Germline-derived CDR1 and CDR2 are MNHEY and SMNVEV (reference sequence). V gave up 4 bases and J gave up 4 bases; unmatched junction bases: 5. The CDR3 region is CASSWAGGLETQYF. Written as DNA, the CDR3 is TGTGCCAGCAGTTGGGCGGGAGGATTAGAGACCCAGTACTTC.

With respect to this clone: Other DNA sequences in this specimen translate into the identical CDR3. The V gene is TRBV19, the J gene TRBJ2-1; D uncertain. V gave up 6 bases and J gave up 4 bases, with 4 bases separating them. Per the germline V gene, CDR1 is LNHDA and CDR2 is SQIVND (reference sequence). This CDR3 is built from 11 residues. CDR3 region: CASRGYNEQFF. In DNA form, the CDR3 reads TGTGCCAGTAGAGGGTACAATGAGCAGTTCTTC. The full variable domain, rest sourced from reference TRBV19 and TRBJ2-1, is DGGITQSPKYLFRKEGQNVTLSCEQNLNHDAMYWYRQDPGQGLRLIYYSQIVNDFQKGDIAEGYSVSREKKESFPLTVTSAQKNPTAFYLCASRGYNEQFFGPGTRLTVL.

This clone was counted between two and nine times. The chain is built from TRBV29-1 and TRBJ2-7, with 9 bases aligning to TRBD1. This CDR3 spans 15 amino acids. The V segment lost 1 base and the J segment 2 bases; nucleotides outside the gene matches: 6. The germline CDR1 and CDR2 sequences are SQVTM and ANQGSEA. The CDR3 loop is CSVEAGTGKPYEQYF. For the CDR3, the DNA is TGCAGCGTTGAAGCCGGGACAGGGAAGCCCTACGAGCAGTACTTC.

A few counts support this clone. V gene TRBV5-1 combines with J gene TRBJ2-3; D may match TRBD1 or TRBD2 (5 bases each). The CDR3 is made up of 14 amino acids. The V gene lost 3 bases and the J gene lost 7 bases, with 15 bases spanning the gap. Germline loops: CDR1 SGHRS, CDR2 YFSETQ. CDR3 sequence (DNA): TGCGCCAGCAGCTGGGACGGGTCCTCCTATACGCAGTATTTT. Translation gives CASSWDGSSYTQYF.

This clone came up a few times. The V call is TRBV7-9, the J call TRBJ2-5; TRBD2 matches at 8 bases. This CDR3 is built from 14 residues. Germline-derived CDR1 and CDR2 are SEHNR and FQNEAQ (reference sequence). Germline trimming cut 2 bases from V and 4 bases from J; bases unmatched to any gene: 3. The CDR3 DNA sequence: TGTGCCAGCAGCTTAAGAACTAGCGGAGAGACCCAGTACTTC. It codes for CASSLRTSGETQYF.

This clone has a handful of counts. This rearrangement joins TRBV9 to TRBJ2-1, with TRBD2 matching 9 bases. The V and J ends lost 0 bases and 9 bases, in that order; junction bases with no gene match: 7. The CDR3 extends over 15 amino acids. Germline CDR1 reads SGDLS; CDR2 reads YYNGEE. The CDR3 DNA is TGTGCCAGCAGCGTAGTTGCGGGAGGGCCGGTTGAGCAGTTCTTC. Its protein product is CASSVVAGGPVEQFF.

There are a few counts of this clone. This sample also contains other DNA sequences that code for the same CDR3. This rearrangement joins TRBV30 to TRBJ1-4, with D hard to call. CDR1 and CDR2 (germline): GTSNPN, SVGIG (reference sequence). The CDR3 spans 14 residues. V lost 0 bases, J lost 2 bases, and 7 bases lay in between. The DNA for the CDR3 is TGTGCCTGGAGTGTCGGTTCGACTAATGAAAAACTGTTTTTT. It is translated as CAWSVGSTNEKLFF. The full variable domain, with the rest looked up from reference TRBV30 and TRBJ1-4, is SQTIHQWPATLVQPVGSPLSLECTVEGTSNPNLYWYRQAAGRGLQLLFYSVGIGQISSEVPQNLSASRPQDRQFILSSKKLLLSDSGFYLCAWSVGSTNEKLFFGSGTQLSVL.

This chain uses TRBV5-1 with TRBJ2-7; TRBD1 aligns across 10 bases. Trimming at V came to 7 bases and at J to 2 bases, leaving 9 bases not matched to a gene. The germline V gene encodes CDR1 SGHRS and CDR2 YFSETQ. There are 15 residues in the CDR3. The CDR3 bases are TGCGCCAGCCACCCCGGGACAGGGGTCCCCTACGAGCAGTACTTC. This encodes CASHPGTGVPYEQYF.

The chain has TRBV29-1 and TRBJ2-7; TRBD1 agrees at 9 bases. The CDR3 runs 14 residues. CDR1 and CDR2 (germline): SQVTM, ANQGSEA. Losses at the gene ends were 7 bases for V and 2 bases for J; bases not matched to a gene: 9. The chain's CDR3 is CSGALTGGAYEQYF. For the CDR3, the DNA is TGCAGCGGTGCCCTGACAGGGGGAGCCTACGAGCAGTACTTC.

This clone was observed a few times. The chain couples TRBV30 to TRBJ1-1; the D is unclear. With 4 bases removed from V and 11 bases from J, the gap between germline ends came to 11 bases. CDR3 length: 10 amino acids. The germline V gene has CDR1 GTSNPN and CDR2 SVGIG (reference sequence). The CDR3 nucleotides are TGTGCCTGGATCGGCTCGGGCGCTTTCTTT. It specifies CAWIGSGAFF.

This chain connects TRBV7-2 to TRBJ1-5; D is possibly TRBD1 (6 bases). This CDR3 contains 15 residues. Germline CDR1 and CDR2: SGHTA and FQGNSA. Trimming left V 5 bases short and J 3 bases short, with 14 bases between. CDR3 sequence (DNA): TGTGCCAGCAGCCGCTGGACAGCCATCAATCAGCCCCAGCATTTT. Translated, it gives CASSRWTAINQPQHF.

A few counts support this clone. This rearrangement joins TRBV7-3 to TRBJ1-1; D is uncertain. The V end was cut by 3 bases, the J end by 1 base, with 6 bases between. Germline CDR1 reads SGHTA; CDR2 reads FQGTGA. The CDR3 is made up of 13 amino acids. The CDR3 DNA follows: TGTGCCAGCAGCTTGCAACAGAACACTGAAGCTTTCTTT. Translating gives CASSLQQNTEAFF. Looking up the rest from reference TRBV7-3 and TRBJ1-1 gives the full variable domain: GAGVSQTPSNKVTEKGKYVELRCDPISGHTALYWYRQSLGQGPEFLIYFQGTGAADDSGLPNDRFFAVRPEGSVSTLKIQRTERGDSAVYLCASSLQQNTEAFFGQGTRLTVV.

The chain recombines TRBV10-3 with TRBJ1-2; D is undetermined. The germline V and J ends were trimmed by 4 bases and 7 bases, with 7 bases remaining between them. The CDR3 runs 11 residues. CDR1 and CDR2 from the germline V gene are ENHRY and SYGVKD. The CDR3 nucleotides read TGTGCCATCAGTGGGTCCATTGGCTACACCTTC. This codes for CAISGSIGYTF.

This chain uses TRBV7-9 with TRBJ2-1; 7 positions agree with TRBD2. CDR3 length: 15 amino acids. J lost 12 bases, V lost 7 bases, and 18 bases had no gene match. Germline values: CDR1 SEHNR, CDR2 FQNEAQ (reference sequence). CDR3: CASTLASGPNEGQFF. In DNA, the CDR3 is TGTGCCAGCACACTGGCTAGCGGACCTAATGAGGGGCAGTTCTTC. The full variable domain, with the rest looked up from reference TRBV7-9 and TRBJ2-1, is DTGVSQNPRHKITKRGQNVTFRCDPISEHNRLYWYRQTLGQGPEFLTYFQNEAQLEKSRLLSDRFSAERPKGSFSTLEIQRTEQGDSAMYLCASTLASGPNEGQFFGPGTRLTVL.